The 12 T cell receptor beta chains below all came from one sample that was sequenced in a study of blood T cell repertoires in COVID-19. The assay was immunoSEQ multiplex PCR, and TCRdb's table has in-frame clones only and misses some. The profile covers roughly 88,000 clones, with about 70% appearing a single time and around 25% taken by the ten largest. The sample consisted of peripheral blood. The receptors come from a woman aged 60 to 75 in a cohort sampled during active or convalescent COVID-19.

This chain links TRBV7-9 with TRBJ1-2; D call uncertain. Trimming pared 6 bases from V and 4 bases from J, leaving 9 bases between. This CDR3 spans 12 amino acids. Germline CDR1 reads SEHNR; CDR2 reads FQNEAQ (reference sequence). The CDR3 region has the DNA TGTGCCAGCAGTTCCCTCTTCTATGGCTACACCTTC. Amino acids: CASSSLFYGYTF.

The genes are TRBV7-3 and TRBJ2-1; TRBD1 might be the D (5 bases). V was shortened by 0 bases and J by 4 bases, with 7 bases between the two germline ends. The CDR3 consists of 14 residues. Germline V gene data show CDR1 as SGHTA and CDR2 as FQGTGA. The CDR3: CASSLTRDYNEQFF. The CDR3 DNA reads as TGTGCCAGCAGCTTAACCAGGGATTACAATGAGCAGTTCTTC.

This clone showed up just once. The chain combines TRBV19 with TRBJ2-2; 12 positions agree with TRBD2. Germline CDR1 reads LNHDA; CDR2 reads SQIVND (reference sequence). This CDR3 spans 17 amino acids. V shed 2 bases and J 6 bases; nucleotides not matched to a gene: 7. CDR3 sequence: CASSILLAGGRPGELFF. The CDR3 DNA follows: TGTGCCAGTAGTATACTACTAGCGGGGGGTAGGCCCGGGGAGCTGTTTTTT.

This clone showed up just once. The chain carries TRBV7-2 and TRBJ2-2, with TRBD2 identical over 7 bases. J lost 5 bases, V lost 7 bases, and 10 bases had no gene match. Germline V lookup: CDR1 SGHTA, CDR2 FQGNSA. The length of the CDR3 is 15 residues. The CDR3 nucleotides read TGTGCCAGCAATTTGGGAGGGAAAAGAACCGGGGAGCTGTTTTTT. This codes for CASNLGGKRTGELFF.

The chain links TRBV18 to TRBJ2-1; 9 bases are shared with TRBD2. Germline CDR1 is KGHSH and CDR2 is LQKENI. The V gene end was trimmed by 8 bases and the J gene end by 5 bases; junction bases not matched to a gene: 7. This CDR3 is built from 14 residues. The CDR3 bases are TGTGCCAGCCGACCGGGACTAGCTAACAATGAGCAGTTCTTC. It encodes CASRPGLANNEQFF.

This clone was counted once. CDR3 coding DNA: TGTGCCAGCAGCTCCTTACGGGGTCATATAGGAGATACGCAGTATTTT. Amino acids: CASSSLRGHIGDTQYF. The J gene is TRBJ2-3, the V gene TRBV11-1; perhaps TRBD2 as D (5 bases). Germline lookup yields CDR1 SGHAT and CDR2 FQDESV (reference sequence). The CDR3 extends over 16 amino acids. Trimming removed 4 bases from V and 5 bases from J, with 19 bases in between.

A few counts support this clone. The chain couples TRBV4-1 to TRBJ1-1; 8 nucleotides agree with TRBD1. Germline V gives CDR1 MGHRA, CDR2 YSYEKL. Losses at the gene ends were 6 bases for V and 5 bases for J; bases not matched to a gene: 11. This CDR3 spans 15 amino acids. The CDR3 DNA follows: TGCGCCAGCAGTCGAAACAGGGGGGCGGGTACTGAAGCTTTCTTT. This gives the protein CASSRNRGAGTEAFF.

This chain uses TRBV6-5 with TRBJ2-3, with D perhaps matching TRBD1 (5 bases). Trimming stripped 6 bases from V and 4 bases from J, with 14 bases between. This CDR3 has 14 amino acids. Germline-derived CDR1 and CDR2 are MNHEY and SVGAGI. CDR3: CASSPVGPADTQYF. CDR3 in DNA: TGTGCCAGCAGCCCAGTGGGGCCGGCAGATACGCAGTATTTT.

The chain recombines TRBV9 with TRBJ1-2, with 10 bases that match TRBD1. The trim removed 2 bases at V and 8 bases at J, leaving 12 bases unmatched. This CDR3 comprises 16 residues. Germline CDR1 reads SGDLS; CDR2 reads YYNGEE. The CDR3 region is CASSVGTGVEVDGYTF. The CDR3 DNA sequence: TGTGCCAGCAGCGTCGGGACAGGGGTTGAGGTCGACGGCTACACCTTC.

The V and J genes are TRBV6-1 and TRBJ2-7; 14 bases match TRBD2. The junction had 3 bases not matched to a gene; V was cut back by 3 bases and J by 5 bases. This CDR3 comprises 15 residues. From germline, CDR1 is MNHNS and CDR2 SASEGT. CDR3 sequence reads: CASSDSGLAGDEQYF. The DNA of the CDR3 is TGTGCCAGCAGTGATTCGGGACTAGCGGGGGACGAGCAGTACTTC.

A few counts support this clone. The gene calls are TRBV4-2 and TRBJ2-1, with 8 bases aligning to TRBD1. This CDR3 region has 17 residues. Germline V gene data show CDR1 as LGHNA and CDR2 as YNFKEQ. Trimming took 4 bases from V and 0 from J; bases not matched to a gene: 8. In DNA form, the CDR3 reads TGTGCCAGCAGCCCTTTAGGCCAGGGGGCCTCCTACAATGAGCAGTTCTTC. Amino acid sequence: CASSPLGQGASYNEQFF.

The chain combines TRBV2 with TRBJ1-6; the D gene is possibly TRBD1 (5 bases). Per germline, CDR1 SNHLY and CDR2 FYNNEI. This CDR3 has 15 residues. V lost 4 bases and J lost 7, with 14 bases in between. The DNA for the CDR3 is TGTGCCAGCAGTGTCAGGGACTCCATCAATTCACCCCTCCACTTT. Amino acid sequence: CASSVRDSINSPLHF. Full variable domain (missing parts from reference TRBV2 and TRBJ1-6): EPEVTQTPSHQVTQMGQEVILRCVPISNHLYFYWYRQILGQKVEFLVSFYNNEISEKSEIFDDQFSVERPDGSNFTLKIRSTKLEDSAMYFCASSVRDSINSPLHFGNGTRLTVT.